This T cell receptor beta chain comes out of a study of blood T cell repertoires in COVID-19. Trimming cost V 4 bases and J 1 base; bases outside gene matches: 6. The length of the CDR3 is 17 residues. The germline V gene encodes CDR1 LGHDT and CDR2 YNNKEL (reference sequence). The repertoire was sequenced with immunoSEQ multiplex PCR; TCRdb's copy has only in-frame clones and lacks some. This sample has around 130,000 clones; around three quarters occur once, and the top ten carry approximately 11%. The genes are TRBV3-1 (or the pseudogene TRBV3-2) and TRBJ2-5; TRBD2 aligns across 13 bases. The receptor comes from a human donor in a cohort sampled during active COVID-19. The sequencing sample was made of peripheral blood. This chain's CDR3 is CASSLQTSGGFQETQYF. DNA for the CDR3: TGTGCCAGCAGCCTCCAGACTAGCGGGGGGTTCCAAGAGACCCAGTACTTC.